These 12 T cell receptor beta chains originate from one sample sequenced in a study of blood T cell repertoires in COVID-19. The method was immunoSEQ multiplex PCR; TCRdb's version includes in-frame clones alone and lacks a portion of them. The table lists tens of thousands of clones, roughly four fifths of them singletons. The sequencing sample was made of peripheral blood. These receptor sequences come from a human donor in a cohort sampled during active COVID-19.

The chain recombines TRBV21-1 with TRBJ2-5; the table gives TRBD1 as D, unverified against the DNA. TRBV21-1 is assigned pseudogene status. The CDR3 loop spans 16 amino acids. The DNA of the CDR3 is TGTGCCAGCAGCAAGGCCCCCCAGGGGGGAAGGGAGACCCAGTACTTC. Amino acids: CASSKAPQGGRETQYF.

This chain uses TRBV19 with TRBJ1-5; D is possibly TRBD1 (5 bases). CDR3 length: 14 amino acids. V was clipped by 5 bases and J by 5 bases, with 13 bases between them. Germline V gene sequence: CDR1 LNHDA, CDR2 SQIVND (reference sequence). CDR3 sequence: CASSRQGADQPQHF. CDR3 sequence (DNA): TGTGCCAGTAGTCGTCAGGGCGCCGATCAGCCCCAGCATTTT. Full variable domain (outside the CDR3, taken from reference TRBV19 and TRBJ1-5): DGGITQSPKYLFRKEGQNVTLSCEQNLNHDAMYWYRQDPGQGLRLIYYSQIVNDFQKGDIAEGYSVSREKKESFPLTVTSAQKNPTAFYLCASSRQGADQPQHFGDGTRLSIL.

The chain uses TRBV4-3 and TRBJ2-5; TRBD2 is a possible D gene (5 bases). Germline CDR1 reads LGHNA; CDR2 reads YSLEER. CDR3 length: 15 residues. V shed 0 bases and J shed 5 bases, with 13 bases lying between them. CDR3 coding DNA: TGCGCCAGCAGCCAAGAATTACTAGGGTGGGAGACCCAGTACTTC. Its translation: CASSQELLGWETQYF.

The V and J genes are TRBV10-3 and TRBJ2-5; 9 nucleotides agree with TRBD1. Germline loops: CDR1 ENHRY, CDR2 SYGVKD. The CDR3 is 13 residues long. Trimming at V came to 6 bases and at J to 1 base, leaving 0 bases not matched to a gene. The CDR3 DNA reads TGTGCCATCAGGGGACAGGGCCAAGAGACCCAGTACTTC. This gives the protein CAIRGQGQETQYF.

The chain recombines TRBV7-9 with TRBJ2-3; 9 bases line up with TRBD1. From germline, CDR1 is SEHNR and CDR2 FQNEAQ (reference sequence). Trimming at V came to 1 base and at J to 5 bases, leaving 10 bases not matched to a gene. This CDR3 spans 17 amino acids. CDR3 DNA: TGTGCCAGCAGCTTAGAGCATGTGGGACAGGGACTAGATACGCAGTATTTT. Amino acids: CASSLEHVGQGLDTQYF. Based on the CDR3 plus reference TRBV7-9 and TRBJ2-3, the full variable domain is DTGVSQNPRHKITKRGQNVTFRCDPISEHNRLYWYRQTLGQGPEFLTYFQNEAQLEKSRLLSDRFSAERPKGSFSTLEIQRTEQGDSAMYLCASSLEHVGQGLDTQYFGPGTRLTVL.

The chain links TRBV5-1 to TRBJ2-5; D gene unclear. CDR3 length equals 15 residues. Trimming shortened V by 0 bases and J by 3 bases, and 12 bases separated the two germline ends. CDR1 is SGHRS and CDR2 is YFSETQ in the germline V gene. In DNA, the CDR3 is TGCGCCAGCAGCTTGGTTGGCAGGCGAGAAGAGACCCAGTACTTC. Translation: CASSLVGRREETQYF.

This rearrangement joins TRBV6-5 to TRBJ2-3, with TRBD2 as a possible D gene (6 bases). Trimming stripped 2 bases from V and 7 bases from J, with 16 bases between. Germline V gene sequence: CDR1 MNHEY, CDR2 SVGAGI. The CDR3 sequence is 15 residues long. The DNA of the CDR3 is TGTGCCAGCAGTTACGGTACGGCGGGGCCACATACGCAGTATTTT. It specifies CASSYGTAGPHTQYF.

J is TRBJ2-3 and V is TRBV4-3; D is perhaps TRBD1 (6 bases). The V gene's germline CDR1 is LGHNA and CDR2 YSLEER. This CDR3 has 14 amino acids. Trimming took 2 bases from V and 4 from J, leaving 10 bases between them. In nucleotides, the CDR3 is TGCGCCAGCAGCCAAACCCGGACAGCAGATACGCAGTATTTT. Its translation is CASSQTRTADTQYF.

The chain recombines TRBV19 with TRBJ2-1, with D possibly TRBD1 on 5 matching bases. The V gene lost 2 bases and the J gene lost 5 bases, with 10 bases spanning the gap. The CDR3 runs 14 residues. Germline loops: CDR1 LNHDA, CDR2 SQIVND (reference sequence). In DNA, the CDR3 is TGTGCCAGTAGTATAACAGGCGGAAACAATGAGCAGTTCTTC. Its translation: CASSITGGNNEQFF.

The rearrangement links TRBV5-1 to TRBJ2-7, with 9 bases aligning to TRBD1. J gave up 3 bases and V 1 base, and 2 bases lay outside the gene matches. Germline V CDR1 and CDR2: SGHRS, YFSETQ. CDR3 size: 14 residues. The CDR3 DNA sequence: TGCGCCAGCAGCTTGAGGACAGGGGACTACGAGCAGTACTTC. Translation gives CASSLRTGDYEQYF.

The chain employs TRBV5-1 and TRBJ2-1, with TRBD1 identical over 8 bases. The CDR3 is 14 amino acids. V trimming: 4 bases; J trimming: 4 bases; junction bases outside the gene matches: 4. Germline CDR1 reads SGHRS; CDR2 reads YFSETQ. The CDR3 DNA reads as TGCGCCAGCAGCCTGGGACAGGCATACAATGAGCAGTTCTTC. Protein product: CASSLGQAYNEQFF.

The chain employs TRBV6-5 and TRBJ2-2, with 9 bases identical to TRBD1. V trimming: 6 bases; J trimming: 4 bases; junction bases outside the gene matches: 6. The CDR3 has 15 residues. Per the germline V gene, CDR1 is MNHEY and CDR2 is SVGAGI. This CDR3 is CASRKPTGGTGELFF. The DNA of the CDR3 is TGTGCCAGCAGGAAACCGACAGGGGGCACCGGGGAGCTGTTTTTT.